This TCR beta chain was found in a study of blood T cells in healthy people across ages. The CDR3 is made up of 16 amino acids. The V end was cut by 4 bases, the J end by 1 base, with 17 bases between. CDR1 LGHNA and CDR2 YNFKEQ come from the germline V gene. PCR was performed a second time for about 7 to 12 cycles using a sample-barcoded 5' primer and a J-beta primer mix. TCRdb called the 5' RACE reads again in MiXCR, with one record for every CDR3 protein. In the table there are 1,300,000 or so distinct CDR3 sequences, approximately 63% of which are singletons. Sequenced material: blood. The rearrangement joins TRBV4-2 to TRBJ2-7; D gene uncertain. The sequence derives from a man between 18 and 29 years old in good health. The CDR3 is CASSPHGTVGSYEQYF. The CDR3 coding sequence is TGTGCCAGCAGCCCCCACGGAACGGTCGGATCCTACGAGCAGTACTTC.